Listed here are 17 T cell receptor beta chains from one sample, sequenced in a study of T cells after yellow fever vaccination. Each CDR3 protein gets one entry after TCRdb re-called the 5' RACE reads with MiXCR. The repertoire holds over 100,000 distinct CDR3 sequences, roughly 8.4% seen once, with 25% in the top ten. This specimen consisted of CD8+ T cells sorted from PBMCs, obtained 45 days after the yellow fever booster vaccination. These receptors came from a man aged 25-45 years who received the YFV17D yellow fever vaccine.

This clonotype was observed at least ten times. This chain links TRBV6-5 with TRBJ1-2; D gene unclear. V was cut by 7 bases and J by 2 bases, with 8 bases left in between. This CDR3 spans 12 amino acids. Germline V gene sequence: CDR1 MNHEY, CDR2 SVGAGI. The CDR3 loop reads CASTPDNYGYTF. The CDR3 nucleotides are TGTGCCAGCACCCCTGACAACTATGGCTACACCTTC.

The chain has TRBV19 and TRBJ2-3; 10 bases are shared with TRBD2. With 1 base clipped from V and 3 bases from J, the junction kept 4 bases outside the gene matches. CDR1 is LNHDA and CDR2 is SQIVND in the germline V gene (reference sequence). CDR3 size: 16 residues. The CDR3 bases are TGTGCCAGTAGTATAGGAGCTAGCGGGAGAACAGATACGCAGTATTTT. It encodes CASSIGASGRTDTQYF.

There are many counts of this clonotype. The V and J genes are TRBV6-2 or TRBV6-3 and TRBJ2-1; 9 bases align to TRBD2. The junction had 4 bases not matched to a gene; V was cut back by 10 bases and J by 3 bases. Germline values: CDR1 MNHEY, CDR2 SVGEGT. This CDR3 comprises 13 residues. CDR3: CATSGAHYNEQFF. Written as DNA, the CDR3 is TGTGCCACTAGCGGGGCCCACTACAATGAGCAGTTCTTC.

The table lists this clonotype with many counts. The V and J genes are TRBV6-6 and TRBJ1-2; D might be TRBD1 (5 bases). CDR1 and CDR2 (germline): MNHNY, SVGAGI (reference sequence). The CDR3 has 12 amino acids. The V gene lost 11 bases and the J gene lost 8 bases, with 18 bases spanning the gap. CDR3 amino acids: CAGGNSGDGYTF. DNA for the CDR3: TGTGCCGGCGGGAACTCCGGGGACGGCTACACCTTC.

This clonotype turned up a few times. Sequence at one end of the junction differs from germline and may be a read error. This chain's CDR3 is CAMTPGSYSEQFF. For the CDR3, the DNA is TGTGCCATGACCCCGGGGTCCTACAGTGAGCAGTTCTTC. The chain recombines TRBV5-5 with TRBJ2-1; tentatively, D is TRBD2 (5 bases). Germline V gives CDR1 SGHKS, CDR2 YYEKEE (reference sequence). This CDR3 is 13 amino acids long.

This clonotype was found many times. The chain is built from TRBV6-2 or TRBV6-3 and TRBJ2-7, with 7 bases matching TRBD1. The CDR3 is 14 residues long. The trim removed 4 bases at V and 0 bases at J, leaving 3 bases unmatched. CDR1 and CDR2 from the germline V gene are MNHEY and SVGEGT. The CDR3 here is CASSSDRASYEQYF. Here the CDR3 DNA reads TGTGCCAGCAGTTCCGACAGGGCCTCCTACGAGCAGTACTTC.

This clonotype was seen ten or more times. V gene TRBV15 combines with J gene TRBJ1-5; D perhaps matches TRBD1 (5 bases). CDR1 and CDR2 (germline): LNHNV, YYDKDF (reference sequence). The CDR3 is made up of 17 amino acids. Trimming left V 0 bases short and J 0 bases short, with 12 bases between. DNA for the CDR3: TGTGCCACCAGCAGAGAACTACCAGGGCCTAGCAATCAGCCCCAGCATTTT. It encodes CATSRELPGPSNQPQHF.

This clonotype was counted many times. Here the CDR3 reads CASSSLAGGSYNEQFF. In DNA, the CDR3 is TGCGCCAGCAGCTCACTAGCGGGAGGCTCCTACAATGAGCAGTTCTTC. The J gene is TRBJ2-1, the V gene TRBV5-1, with 12 bases identical to TRBD2. The V gene's germline CDR1 is SGHRS and CDR2 YFSETQ. CDR3 length equals 16 residues. Trimming took 3 bases from V and 0 from J; bases not matched to a gene: 1.

This clonotype was counted between two and nine times. The V gene is TRBV4-3, the J gene TRBJ2-7; TRBD1 matches at 9 bases. Germline V CDR1 and CDR2: LGHNA, YSLEER. J gave up 5 bases and V 2 bases, and 16 bases lay outside the gene matches. The CDR3 totals 18 residues. This CDR3 reads CASSQRDRVEMDLNEQYF. The CDR3 bases are TGCGCCAGCAGCCAAAGGGACAGGGTGGAGATGGACCTGAACGAGCAGTACTTC.

V usage is TRBV2 and J usage is TRBJ2-7, with D perhaps matching TRBD1 (5 bases). V lost 2 bases, J lost 5 bases, and 13 bases lay in between. This CDR3 has 14 residues. Germline CDR1 and CDR2: SNHLY and FYNNEI. The CDR3: CASSEHPRADEQYF. CDR3 in DNA: TGTGCCAGCAGTGAACATCCCAGGGCAGACGAGCAGTACTTC.

This clonotype was counted ten times or more. This sequence joins TRBV12-3 or TRBV12-4 and TRBJ2-7; D is uncertain. With 5 bases removed from V and 3 bases from J, the gap between germline ends came to 11 bases. This CDR3 region has 13 residues. The CDR3 DNA reads TGTGCCAGCAGTCTGTCCGCTTACTACGAGCAGTACTTC. This encodes CASSLSAYYEQYF.

Ten or more counts support this clonotype. J is TRBJ2-1 and V is TRBV5-1; no definite D call. Trimming cost V 2 bases and J 4 bases, with 7 bases left between them. Germline assignment: CDR1 SGHRS and CDR2 YFSETQ. This CDR3 spans 13 amino acids. CDR3 in DNA: TGCGCCAGCAGCTTAACATCATACAATGAGCAGTTCTTC. Translating gives CASSLTSYNEQFF.

This clonotype has more than one count but fewer than ten. The chain is built from TRBV29-1 and TRBJ2-7, with TRBD2 as a possible D gene (5 bases). CDR1 is SQVTM and CDR2 is ANQGSEA in the germline V gene. Trimming took 4 bases from V and 6 from J, leaving 16 bases between them. The CDR3 consists of 13 residues. The CDR3 loop is CSVGGSGSSEQYF. CDR3 nucleotide sequence: TGCAGCGTTGGTGGGAGTGGATCGAGCGAGCAGTACTTC.

This clonotype was recorded many times. This chain joins TRBV20-1 and TRBJ2-1; D perhaps matches TRBD1 (6 bases). Trimming stripped 2 bases from V and 9 bases from J, with 8 bases between. The germline V gene has CDR1 DFQATT and CDR2 SNEGSKA (reference sequence). CDR3 length: 11 residues. This CDR3 reads CSARRTVEQFF. The CDR3 coding sequence is TGCAGTGCTAGACGGACAGTTGAGCAGTTCTTC.

This clonotype was recorded at least ten times. This sequence joins TRBV20-1 and TRBJ2-7, with 12 bases fitting TRBD2. V shed 4 bases and J 3 bases; nucleotides not matched to a gene: 4. Looked up from germline, CDR1 is DFQATT and CDR2 is SNEGSKA (reference sequence). The CDR3 runs to 14 residues. The CDR3 DNA reads as TGCAGTGCTATCGAGACTAGCGGGAGCTACGAGCAGTACTTC. Translation: CSAIETSGSYEQYF.

This clonotype was observed at least ten times. This sequence joins TRBV19 and TRBJ2-2; D unresolved. The CDR3 loop spans 12 amino acids. The germline CDR1 and CDR2 sequences are LNHDA and SQIVND (reference sequence). V shed 7 bases and J shed 8 bases, with 11 bases lying between them. For the CDR3, the DNA is TGTGCCAGTACCAACCCCAGGGGGGAGCTGTTTTTT. Its protein product is CASTNPRGELFF.

This clonotype was picked up a small number of times. This rearrangement joins TRBV30 to TRBJ2-4; 12 nucleotides agree with TRBD2. V was clipped by 5 bases and J by 7 bases; unmatched bases: 12. Germline V CDR1 and CDR2: GTSNPN, SVGIG (reference sequence). The CDR3 extends over 16 amino acids. In DNA form, the CDR3 reads TGTGCCTGGTCTCCGGTCGGCCTAGCGGGGGGGAACATTCAGTACTTC. It codes for CAWSPVGLAGGNIQYF.